The T cell receptor beta chain under discussion was sequenced for a study of OX40 agonist ivuxolimab in advanced cancers. Study as a whole: Age averaged roughly 60 years (range about 20 to 79), and 82.7% were male. Study conclusions and caveats: Clonal expansion from baseline to week 6 occurred in both CD4+ and CD8+ T cells.

Germline trimming cut 2 bases from V and 9 bases from J; bases unmatched to any gene: 6. The germline V gene encodes CDR1 GTSNPN and CDR2 SVGIG (reference sequence). CDR3 length: 13 amino acids. Sequencing used immunoSEQ multiplex PCR; TCRdb keeps in-frame clones, though not all of them. The table records tens of thousands of clones, around 93% of them present only once. Of note for this clone: Its matching antigen is unknown.

The rearrangement uses TRBV30 and TRBJ2-1; 8 nucleotides align to TRBD2. The TCR was taken from an adult with an advanced solid tumor such as melanoma, head and neck, liver or kidney cancer. This material consisted of CD4+ or CD8+ T cells sorted from blood, taken in a trial of the OX40 agonist ivuxolimab. The CDR3 nucleotides are TGTGCCTGGAGTTTCAATAGCGGGGTTGAGCAGTTCTTC. This codes for CAWSFNSGVEQFF.